One and the same sample provided the 22 T cell receptor beta chains below, sequenced in a study of blood T cell repertoires in COVID-19. Profiled with immunoSEQ multiplex PCR; TCRdb holds only in-frame clones, not every one. The sample consists of about 400,000 clones, 87% of them appearing once. The sequenced sample consisted of PBMCs or T cells enriched from blood (not recorded which). These receptors were taken from a woman younger than 30 with acute COVID-19.

The chain joins TRBV2 to TRBJ2-7; TRBD2 agrees at 7 bases. CDR1 SNHLY and CDR2 FYNNEI come from the germline V gene. This CDR3 comprises 15 residues. V dropped 6 bases and J dropped 3; count of bases not matched to a gene: 11. The CDR3 DNA is TGTGCCAGCAGGTGGGCTAGCGGTTATAACTACGAGCAGTACTTC. Protein: CASRWASGYNYEQYF.

J is TRBJ1-1 and V is TRBV5-5; D is uncertain. Trimming cost V 2 bases and J 4 bases, with 12 bases left between them. There are 14 residues in the CDR3. Germline V gene sequence: CDR1 SGHKS, CDR2 YYEKEE (reference sequence). The CDR3 loop is CASSFNEVATEAFF. The DNA for the CDR3 is TGTGCCAGCAGCTTTAACGAGGTCGCCACTGAAGCTTTCTTT.

The chain links TRBV6-5 to TRBJ2-7; a weak D match, TRBD2 (6 bases). V lost 2 bases, J lost 10 bases, and 9 bases lay in between. This CDR3 is 11 amino acids long. In germline, CDR1 is MNHEY, CDR2 SVGAGI. As DNA, the CDR3 is TGTGCCAGCAGTTACCGCGGGAAACAGTACTTC. Residues: CASSYRGKQYF.

The chain links TRBV12-3 or TRBV12-4 to TRBJ2-7; D unclear. V was trimmed by 1 base and J by 4 bases, leaving 8 bases between them. This CDR3 has 13 amino acids. The DNA of the CDR3 is TGTGCCAGCAGTTTAGAACAGCTGTACGAGCAGTACTTC. Encoded protein: CASSLEQLYEQYF.

The count of this clone is one. The rearrangement joins TRBV6-6 to TRBJ1-2; perhaps TRBD1 as D (5 bases). The V gene's germline CDR1 is MNHNY and CDR2 SVGAGI (reference sequence). The CDR3 runs to 15 residues. The ends were cut back, 6 bases at V and 1 base at J, with 15 bases in the middle. The CDR3 sequence is CASRDDSHYNYGYTF. The CDR3 DNA sequence: TGTGCCAGCAGAGATGACAGCCACTATAACTATGGCTACACCTTC.

This clone was seen just once. The chain recombines TRBV4-3 with TRBJ2-2, with TRBD1 identical over 8 bases. Germline values: CDR1 LGHNA, CDR2 YSLEER. V lost 0 bases and J lost 5; bases outside the gene matches: 5. The CDR3 covers 16 residues. In DNA form, the CDR3 reads TGCGCCAGCAGCCAAGAAACCAGGGGGCCGACCGGGGAGCTGTTTTTT. Translated, it gives CASSQETRGPTGELFF.

This clone was picked up one time. This chain joins TRBV6-5 and TRBJ2-2, with D perhaps matching TRBD1 (5 bases). V lost 8 bases, J lost 1 base, and 14 bases lay in between. CDR3 size: 15 residues. The germline CDR1 and CDR2 sequences are MNHEY and SVGAGI. In nucleotides, the CDR3 is TGTGCCAGCGGGGCTGGGCAGGGGAACACCGGGGAGCTGTTTTTT. Encoded protein: CASGAGQGNTGELFF.

The CDR3 protein is CASSPGLAGEGEQFF. The DNA for the CDR3 is TGTGCCAGCAGCCCGGGACTAGCGGGAGAGGGCGAGCAGTTCTTC. This rearrangement joins TRBV11-3 to TRBJ2-1, with 14 bases that match TRBD2. The CDR3 is 15 amino acids. Trimming removed 5 bases from V and 10 bases from J; junction bases left unmatched: 7. CDR1 SGHNT and CDR2 YENEEA come from the germline V gene.

In its sample, this clone was seen a few times. Distinct nucleotide sequences in the sample also encode this CDR3. The rearrangement uses TRBV3-1 (or the pseudogene TRBV3-2) and TRBJ2-2; D may be TRBD1 (5 bases). Germline assignment: CDR1 LGHDT and CDR2 YNNKEL (reference sequence). V dropped 4 bases and J dropped 0 bases, with 9 bases sitting between them. This CDR3 is built from 15 residues. The CDR3 reads CASSPGQANTGELFF. CDR3 sequence (DNA): TGTGCCAGCAGCCCCGGACAAGCGAACACCGGGGAGCTGTTTTTT.

This clone occurred once. The genes are TRBV29-1 and TRBJ1-2; D gene uncertain. The CDR3 totals 9 residues. Germline CDR1 SQVTM, CDR2 ANQGSEA. V was pared by 2 bases and J by 8 bases, with 3 bases between. The CDR3 bases are TGCAGCGTTGAACTGGGCTACACCTTC. Translated: CSVELGYTF.

The rearrangement uses TRBV19 and TRBJ1-2, with 8 bases that match TRBD1. This CDR3 is built from 16 residues. Per the germline V gene, CDR1 is LNHDA and CDR2 is SQIVND (reference sequence). V lost 5 bases to trimming and J lost 8 bases; unmatched junction nucleotides: 16. The DNA for the CDR3 is TGTGCCAGTAGTTGGCAGGGGGCGCGTAATGTGGGCGGCTACACCTTC. This codes for CASSWQGARNVGGYTF.

This clone was detected a few times. The chain carries TRBV7-9 and TRBJ2-1; 7 bases line up with TRBD2. Trimming removed 1 base from V and 2 bases from J; junction bases left unmatched: 2. CDR3 length: 15 amino acids. Germline CDR1 SEHNR, CDR2 FQNEAQ (reference sequence). The CDR3 DNA sequence: TGTGCCAGCAGCTTAGGGCTAGCGGCCTACAATGAGCAGTTCTTC. Its protein is CASSLGLAAYNEQFF.

The rearrangement joins TRBV18 to TRBJ2-3, with 9 positions matching TRBD2. Looked up from germline, CDR1 is KGHSH and CDR2 is LQKENI. The V and J ends lost 1 base and 5 bases, in that order; junction bases with no gene match: 10. There are 17 residues in the CDR3. CDR3 loop: CASSPLRLADSGDTQYF. The DNA of the CDR3 is TGTGCCAGCTCACCACTCCGACTAGCGGACTCCGGAGATACGCAGTATTTT.

The rearrangement joins TRBV7-2 to TRBJ1-5; TRBD1 might be the D (5 bases). This CDR3 has 14 residues. Germline lookup yields CDR1 SGHTA and CDR2 FQGNSA. V was clipped by 5 bases and J by 5 bases, with 13 bases between them. CDR3 loop: CASSGQGRHQPQHF. The CDR3, as DNA: TGTGCCAGCAGCGGCCAGGGTAGGCATCAGCCCCAGCATTTT.

The chain is built from TRBV9 and TRBJ2-7, with TRBD1 matching 7 bases. CDR3 length: 15 residues. With 0 bases clipped from V and 3 bases from J, the junction kept 6 bases outside the gene matches. Germline lookup yields CDR1 SGDLS and CDR2 YYNGEE. In DNA form, the CDR3 reads TGTGCCAGCAGCGTAGAGCCTACAGGGGACTACGAGCAGTACTTC. As protein: CASSVEPTGDYEQYF.

This clone has only one observation. This chain uses TRBV9 with TRBJ2-1, with D tentatively TRBD1 (6 bases). This CDR3 is 15 amino acids long. CDR1 is SGDLS and CDR2 is YYNGEE in the germline V gene. Trimming left V 3 bases short and J 0 bases short, with 10 bases between. The CDR3 here is CASSAQTGSYNEQFF. CDR3 in DNA: TGTGCCAGCAGCGCCCAGACAGGCTCCTACAATGAGCAGTTCTTC.

The rearrangement links TRBV7-2 to TRBJ2-2; TRBD2 agrees at 12 bases. Germline lookup yields CDR1 SGHTA and CDR2 FQGNSA. The J segment lost 4 bases and the V segment lost 1 base, leaving 1 base of the junction unmatched. The CDR3 has 16 residues. CDR3 protein: CASSLGLAGVTGELFF. CDR3 DNA: TGTGCCAGCAGCTTAGGACTAGCGGGAGTCACCGGGGAGCTGTTTTTT.

The chain carries TRBV4-1 and TRBJ1-3; D may be TRBD1 (5 bases). This CDR3 region has 16 residues. Per germline, CDR1 MGHRA and CDR2 YSYEKL. Trimming pared 0 bases from V and 0 bases from J, leaving 9 bases between. The CDR3 DNA is TGCGCCAGCAGCCAAGAATACAGGAACTCTGGAAACACCATATATTTT. Its translation is CASSQEYRNSGNTIYF.

This rearrangement joins TRBV2 to TRBJ2-7; maybe TRBD1 (5 bases). The CDR3 runs to 13 residues. Germline V CDR1 and CDR2: SNHLY, FYNNEI. The V gene lost 4 bases and the J gene lost 3 bases, with 10 bases spanning the gap. In DNA, the CDR3 is TGTGCCAGCAGTGGAGACAGACACTACGAGCAGTACTTC. Translating gives CASSGDRHYEQYF.

The chain uses TRBV29-1 and TRBJ2-3; maybe TRBD1 (5 bases). The CDR3 is made up of 15 amino acids. Germline V gene lookup returns CDR1 SQVTM and CDR2 ANQGSEA. The ends were cut back, 4 bases at V and 1 base at J, with 15 bases in the middle. CDR3 amino acids: CSVAPGILGTDTQYF. In nucleotides, the CDR3 is TGCAGCGTTGCCCCAGGGATCCTCGGCACAGATACGCAGTATTTT.

The DNA of the CDR3 is TGTGCCAGTAGGACAGGATCGAGCAATCAGCCCCAGCATTTT. Translated: CASRTGSSNQPQHF. This rearrangement joins TRBV19 to TRBJ1-5, with D possibly matching TRBD1 (6 bases). The V end was cut by 6 bases, the J end by 1 base, with 10 bases between. Per germline, CDR1 LNHDA and CDR2 SQIVND (reference sequence). The CDR3 runs to 14 residues.

V gene TRBV2 combines with J gene TRBJ1-1; TRBD1 aligns across 7 bases. Germline loops: CDR1 SNHLY, CDR2 FYNNEI. The CDR3 totals 14 residues. V lost 7 bases, J lost 1 base, and 6 bases stayed unmatched. CDR3 DNA: TGTGCCAGCAAAACACAGGGGACGAACACTGAAGCTTTCTTT. It yields the protein CASKTQGTNTEAFF.